The entry that follows covers one T cell receptor (beta chain) sequence. This sample was taken from a study of blood T cell repertoires in COVID-19. The overall study: Spain, Italy and the United States supplied samples that represented acute and convalescent COVID-19. Sources were T cells, B-cell-depleted T cells, or PBMCs; the material itself was cDNA or gDNA.

As originally analysed: Researchers report that nucleated cell counts were estimated from reference gene primer amplification. Generated by immunoSEQ multiplex PCR, the TCRdb table keeps only in-frame clones and is missing some. The DNA gave D and trimming, while V, J and clone size come from that table. The table records about 36,000 clones, around 80% of them present only once. The CDR3 spans 14 residues. Germline V lookup: CDR1 MDHEN, CDR2 SYDVKM. Unmatched junction bases numbered 5, after V lost 3 bases and J lost 6 bases. The chain links TRBV28 to TRBJ2-4; 7 nucleotides align to TRBD1. The material sequenced was peripheral blood. This sequence originates from a man aged 55 to 70 with acute or convalescent COVID-19. DNA for the CDR3: TGTGCCAGCAGTTTGGTGTCAGGGGGAAACATTCAGTACTTC. It encodes CASSLVSGGNIQYF.